The 14 T cell receptor beta chains given below trace back to one sample, sequenced in a study of cytomegalovirus exposure and HLA in healthy donors. Primers: 60 Vbeta forward and 13 Jbeta reverse. Assay used: immunoSEQ multiplex PCR; TCRdb lists only in-frame clones, some missing. Altogether 250,000 to 350,000 clones are present, roughly 85% being singletons, with the ten largest covering around 4.2%. The sample taken for sequencing was PBMCs. The receptors here all came from a man aged 40-55 years in good health and CMV-seropositive.

The genes are TRBV7-9 and TRBJ2-3, with 9 positions matching TRBD2. The germline CDR1 and CDR2 sequences are SEHNR and FQNEAQ (reference sequence). The trim removed 4 bases at V and 2 bases at J, leaving 7 bases unmatched. CDR3 length: 16 amino acids. CDR3 sequence (DNA): TGTGCCAGCAGCTCCCCCCAGCGGGAGGTCACAGATACGCAGTATTTT. Translated, it gives CASSSPQREVTDTQYF.

This clone was recorded at least ten times. This chain uses TRBV25-1 with TRBJ2-2, with a possible D match to TRBD2 (5 bases). The germline gives CDR1 MGHDK, CDR2 SYGVNS. The CDR3 runs to 14 residues. Trimming pared 4 bases from V and 3 bases from J, leaving 9 bases between. The CDR3 loop is CASSGPGDTGELFF. In DNA, the CDR3 is TGTGCCAGCAGTGGCCCCGGGGACACCGGGGAGCTGTTTTTT.

A note on this clone: The same CDR3 is also encoded by other DNA sequences in this sample. The chain uses TRBV7-2 and TRBJ2-3, with D possibly TRBD2 on 6 matching bases. Trimming took 1 base from V and 0 from J, leaving 14 bases between them. Per germline, CDR1 SGHTA and CDR2 FQGNSA. This CDR3 has 17 amino acids. CDR3 amino acids: CASSLGPAGLSTDTQYF. The DNA for the CDR3 is TGTGCCAGCAGCTTAGGTCCAGCGGGCCTTAGCACAGATACGCAGTATTTT.

The V gene is TRBV11-2, the J gene TRBJ2-7; possibly TRBD2 for D (5 bases). V lost 5 bases to trimming and J lost 5 bases, with 16 bases between them. CDR3 length equals 14 residues. The germline gives CDR1 SGHAT, CDR2 FQNNGV. The CDR3 coding sequence is TGTGCCAGCAGCCCTTACGTGCCCGGGGACGAGCAGTACTTC. Protein product: CASSPYVPGDEQYF.

The sample holds one count of this clone. V usage is TRBV12-1 and J usage is TRBJ1-1; the table names TRBD1, a call not compared with the DNA. TRBV12-1 is classified as a pseudogene. The CDR3 extends over 20 amino acids. The CDR3 DNA reads TGTGCCAGCAGCTCCTACCCCCGGGACAGGGTAATCCACAATGGGTTGGAAGCTTTCTTT. Amino acid sequence: CASSSYPRDRVIHNGLEAFF.

The chain joins TRBV5-6 to TRBJ1-2; TRBD1 might be the D (6 bases). The CDR3 runs to 12 residues. Deletions cut 4 bases from V and 4 bases from J, with 8 bases between. Germline V gives CDR1 SGHDT, CDR2 YYEEEE. For the CDR3, the DNA is TGTGCCAGCAGCCGGGACACCTATGGCTACACCTTC. Translating gives CASSRDTYGYTF. The full variable domain, in which reference TRBV5-6 and TRBJ1-2 provide the parts outside the CDR3, is DAGVTQSPTHLIKTRGQQVTLRCSPKSGHDTVSWYQQALGQGPQFIFQYYEEEERQRGNFPDRFSGHQFPNYSSELNVNALLLGDSALYLCASSRDTYGYTFGSGTRLTVV.

The V and J genes are TRBV19 and TRBJ2-7; 8 bases agree with TRBD1. Looked up from germline, CDR1 is LNHDA and CDR2 is SQIVND (reference sequence). The trim removed 4 bases at V and 3 bases at J, leaving 8 bases unmatched. There are 15 residues in the CDR3. The CDR3 loop reads CASSTSGQGFYEQYF. As DNA, the CDR3 is TGTGCCAGTAGTACCTCCGGACAGGGTTTCTACGAGCAGTACTTC.

The chain recombines TRBV28 with TRBJ1-4; a possible D gene is TRBD1 (5 bases). This CDR3 has 15 amino acids. In germline, CDR1 is MDHEN, CDR2 SYDVKM. The germline V and J ends were trimmed by 6 bases and 14 bases, with 25 bases remaining between them. CDR3 residues: CASSPGGMGTQPLFF. DNA for the CDR3: TGTGCCAGCAGCCCCGGGGGGATGGGGACCCAGCCCCTGTTTTTT. Filled out from reference TRBV28 and TRBJ1-4, the complete variable domain reads DVKVTQSSRYLVKRTGEKVFLECVQDMDHENMFWYRQDPGLGLRLIYFSYDVKMKEKGDIPEGYSVSREKKERFSLILESASTNQTSMYLCASSPGGMGTQPLFFGSGTQLSVL.

The chain joins TRBV6-5 to TRBJ1-6; D might be TRBD1 (6 bases). Germline assignment: CDR1 MNHEY and CDR2 SVGAGI. This CDR3 is built from 15 residues. Between the trimmed V and J ends, which lost 8 bases and 3 bases, there was a span of 14 bases. This CDR3 reads CASGITGFYNSPLHF. CDR3 in DNA: TGTGCCAGCGGGATAACAGGGTTCTATAATTCACCCCTCCACTTT.

This clone showed up just a few times. The chain joins TRBV2 to TRBJ2-7; 12 bases line up with TRBD2. CDR1 is SNHLY and CDR2 is FYNNEI in the germline V gene. There are 14 residues in the CDR3. V shed 9 bases and J 0 bases; nucleotides not matched to a gene: 3. CDR3 in DNA: TGTGCCAGTCAGACTAGCGGGAGCTCCTACGAGCAGTACTTC. It encodes CASQTSGSSYEQYF.

The rearrangement uses TRBV5-1 and TRBJ1-5; tentative D call: TRBD1 (5 bases). V was cut by 4 bases and J by 6 bases, with 17 bases left in between. The CDR3 runs 15 residues. The germline V gene has CDR1 SGHRS and CDR2 YFSETQ. CDR3 DNA sequence: TGCGCCAGCAGCGTAACGGGGGGAAGGGGTCAGCCCCAGCATTTT. It codes for CASSVTGGRGQPQHF.

The rearrangement uses TRBV6-5 and TRBJ1-1; D possibly corresponds to TRBD1 (5 bases). CDR1 is MNHEY, CDR2 SVGAGI, per germline. This CDR3 is 16 amino acids long. The ends were cut back, 4 bases at V and 0 bases at J, with 15 bases in the middle. CDR3 region: CASSSSGGVLNTEAFF. The CDR3 DNA is TGTGCCAGCAGTTCTAGTGGGGGGGTACTGAACACTGAAGCTTTCTTT.

The rearrangement links TRBV10-3 to TRBJ2-7, with 9 nucleotides matching TRBD1. The V and J ends lost 10 bases and 6 bases, in that order; junction bases with no gene match: 10. Germline V lookup: CDR1 ENHRY, CDR2 SYGVKD. The length of the CDR3 is 13 residues. Here the CDR3 DNA reads TGTGCCACCTCGGCGGGACAGGGCGGCGAGCAGTACTTC. Translating gives CATSAGQGGEQYF.

The rearrangement links TRBV7-9 to TRBJ2-1; the D gene is possibly TRBD2 (7 bases). In germline, CDR1 is SEHNR, CDR2 FQNEAQ (reference sequence). V was shortened by 5 bases and J by 7 bases, with 18 bases between the two germline ends. This CDR3 comprises 15 residues. The CDR3: CASSTEWTRGNEQFF. CDR3 DNA: TGTGCCAGCAGCACCGAGTGGACTAGGGGGAATGAGCAGTTCTTC.